Listed below are T cell receptor beta chains from one sample, sequenced in a study of beta chain features in type 1 diabetes. The method was immunoSEQ multiplex PCR; TCRdb's version includes in-frame clones alone and lacks a portion of them. The sample lists some 250,000 clones; approximately 11% were seen once. The specimen was naive CD4+ T cells from blood. Every receptor here comes from a man aged 25-40 years with type 1 diabetes. CDR3s include the opening cysteine and the closing phenylalanine or tryptophan. A D gene is named only where the DNA matches it firmly. Clone size, where shown, is once, few, many, or a class for clones that have expanded.

clone_size	v_call	cdr3_length	j_call	d_call	cdr3_aa	cdr3_nt
few	TRBV27	13	TRBJ2-3	.	CASSSPRGDTQYF	TGTGCCAGCAGTTCCCCCAGAGGAGATACGCAGTATTTT
.	TRBV7-3	13	TRBJ1-1	.	CASRRQQGTEAFF	TGTGCCAGCAGGAGACAGCAAGGGACTGAAGCTTTCTTT
few	TRBV6-6	16	TRBJ1-5	.	CASSYSATQGNQPQHF	TGTGCCAGCAGTTACTCGGCGACGCAGGGCAATCAGCCCCAGCATTTT
few	TRBV4-2	16	TRBJ1-6	TRBD1	CASSQAKGQLERPLHF	TGTGCCAGCAGCCAAGCTAAGGGACAGTTGGAGCGACCCCTCCACTTT
few	TRBV7-2	12	TRBJ1-3	.	CASSLPTYTIYF	TGTGCCAGCAGCCTACCTACGTACACCATATATTTT
few	TRBV2	15	TRBJ1-6	TRBD1	CASSVNRGDNSPLHF	TGTGCCAGCAGTGTGAACAGGGGGGATAATTCACCCCTCCACTTT
.	TRBV18	14	TRBJ2-3	.	CASSPAHSTDTQYF	TGTGCCAGCTCACCGGCCCATAGCACAGATACGCAGTATTTT
few	TRBV2	15	TRBJ2-2	TRBD2	CASSVGRVNTGELFF	TGTGCCAGCAGTGTCGGGAGGGTCAACACCGGGGAGCTGTTTTTT
few	TRBV28	11	TRBJ1-1	.	CATRYEAEAFF	TGTGCCACCAGGTACGAGGCTGAAGCTTTCTTT
few	TRBV5-6	17	TRBJ2-1	TRBD2	CASSLGTSGGHYNEQFF	TGTGCCAGCAGCCTAGGGACTAGCGGGGGCCACTACAATGAGCAGTTCTTC
few	TRBV30	12	TRBJ2-7	.	CAWKAGAYEQYF	TGTGCCTGGAAGGCAGGGGCCTACGAGCAGTACTTC
few	TRBV27	16	TRBJ2-1	TRBD2	CASSLLLAGTYNEQFF	TGTGCCAGCAGTTTATTACTAGCGGGAACCTACAATGAGCAGTTCTTC
.	TRBV30	14	TRBJ2-2	.	CAWSRGGDTGELFF	TGTGCCTGGAGTAGAGGGGGAGACACCGGGGAGCTGTTTTTT
.	TRBV5-4	15	TRBJ2-7	TRBD2	CASSKGLAKGYEQYF	TGTGCCAGCAGCAAGGGACTAGCGAAGGGATACGAGCAGTACTTC
few	TRBV7-2	15	TRBJ2-2	TRBD2	CASSPTSGRAGELFF	TGTGCCAGCAGCCCTACTAGCGGTCGAGCCGGGGAGCTGTTTTTT
.	TRBV5-1	12	TRBJ2-7	.	CASSWSGTEQYF	TGCGCCAGCAGCTGGTCCGGGACTGAGCAGTACTTC
few	TRBV7-2	13	TRBJ1-2	TRBD1	CASSPGTGAGYTF	TGTGCCAGCAGCCCCGGGACAGGGGCCGGCTACACCTTC
.	TRBV5-4	14	TRBJ2-2	TRBD1	CASSSDRGLGELFF	TGTGCCAGCAGTTCGGACAGGGGGCTCGGGGAGCTGTTTTTT
.	TRBV7-2	13	TRBJ2-3	TRBD1	CASSGQVSDTQYF	TGTGCCAGCAGCGGACAGGTCTCAGATACGCAGTATTTT
few	TRBV5-6	14	TRBJ1-2	TRBD1	CASSPGQGDYGYTF	TGTGCCAGCAGCCCGGGACAGGGGGACTATGGCTACACCTTC
few	TRBV7-2	13	TRBJ2-4	.	CASSRSRGDIQYF	TGTGCCAGCAGCCGGTCCAGGGGGGACATTCAGTACTTC
.	TRBV7-8	15	TRBJ1-2	.	CASSLAALTVDGYTF	TGTGCCAGCAGCTTAGCGGCCCTAACAGTCGATGGCTACACCTTC
.	TRBV15	14	TRBJ2-5	.	CATSRDRGMETQYF	TGTGCCACCAGCAGAGATAGGGGTATGGAGACCCAGTACTTC
.	TRBV5-4	15	TRBJ2-3	TRBD2	CASSLRGGYTDTQYF	TGTGCCAGCAGCTTGCGGGGGGGATACACAGATACGCAGTATTTT
few	TRBV7-8	17	TRBJ2-6	.	CASSYRDSISGANVLTF	TGTGCCAGCAGCTACCGGGACTCCATCTCTGGGGCCAACGTCCTGACTTTC
few	TRBV11-2	14	TRBJ2-7	TRBD1	CASSLTGDGYEQYF	TGTGCCAGCAGCTTAACAGGGGACGGGTACGAGCAGTACTTC
few	TRBV18	16	TRBJ2-2	.	CASSTARYPGAGELFF	TGTGCCAGCTCTACAGCCAGATATCCCGGGGCCGGGGAGCTGTTTTTT
.	TRBV5-1	12	TRBJ1-2	.	CASSLDSYGYTF	TGCGCCAGCAGCCTGGACAGTTATGGCTACACCTTC
.	TRBV30	12	TRBJ2-1	.	CAWSSNYNEQFF	TGTGCCTGGAGTTCCAACTACAATGAGCAGTTCTTC
.	TRBV28	12	TRBJ2-7	.	CASSLPRAEQYF	TGTGCCAGCAGTTTACCCAGGGCCGAGCAGTACTTC
.	TRBV4-3	15	TRBJ1-1	.	CASSQDPREGTEAFF	TGCGCCAGCAGCCAAGATCCCAGGGAGGGCACTGAAGCTTTCTTT
few	TRBV7-2	14	TRBJ1-1	TRBD1	CASSYRGRNTEAFF	TGTGCCAGCAGTTACAGGGGGAGGAACACTGAAGCTTTCTTT
few	TRBV6-5	15	TRBJ2-1	.	CASSYGDLGIGEQFF	TGTGCCAGCAGTTACGGGGACTTAGGGATCGGTGAGCAGTTCTTC
few	TRBV27	18	TRBJ2-5	TRBD2	CASSLYPPGGTLQETQYF	TGTGCCAGCAGTTTGTACCCTCCGGGGGGGACGCTACAAGAGACCCAGTACTTC
.	TRBV23-1	15	TRBJ2-4	.	CASIPGQLAKNIQYF	TGCGCCAGCATACCGGGACAACTAGCCAAAAACATTCAGTACTTC
.	TRBV23-1	11	TRBJ1-1	.	CAIKRRTEAFF	TGCGCCATCAAAAGGCGGACTGAAGCTTTCTTT
few	TRBV14	13	TRBJ1-1	.	CASSQDRNTEAFF	TGTGCCAGCAGCCAAGATCGGAACACTGAAGCTTTCTTT
.	TRBV5-1	17	TRBJ2-6	TRBD2	CASSFALLAGGANVLTF	TGCGCCAGCAGCTTCGCGCTGCTAGCGGGTGGGGCCAACGTCCTGACTTTC
few	TRBV5-6	13	TRBJ2-7	.	CASSLPREYEQYF	TGTGCCAGCAGCCTCCCGAGGGAATACGAGCAGTACTTC
few	TRBV23-1	16	TRBJ2-3	TRBD1	CASSQSNRGRTDTQYF	TGCGCCAGCAGTCAATCTAACAGGGGGCGCACAGATACGCAGTATTTT
.	TRBV29-1	17	TRBJ2-3	TRBD2	CSVVGSPASGPSDTQYF	TGCAGCGTTGTTGGCAGTCCGGCTAGCGGGCCGAGCGATACGCAGTATTTT
.	TRBV7-3	15	TRBJ2-1	TRBD2	CASSLNLADYNEQFF	TGTGCCAGCAGCTTAAATCTAGCGGACTACAATGAGCAGTTCTTC
.	TRBV5-1	17	TRBJ2-3	TRBD2	CASSLLGLAGVGDTQYF	TGCGCCAGCAGCTTATTAGGACTAGCGGGGGTCGGAGATACGCAGTATTTT
few	TRBV29-1	13	TRBJ2-2	TRBD2	CSAGTSGGRELFF	TGCAGCGCAGGGACTAGCGGGGGCCGGGAGCTGTTTTTT
.	TRBV29-1	13	TRBJ1-1	.	CSAAEGTNTEAFF	TGCAGCGCAGCGGAGGGGACGAACACTGAAGCTTTCTTT
few	TRBV7-9	13	TRBJ1-1	.	CASSLNQGSEAFF	TGTGCCAGCAGCTTAAATCAGGGATCGGAAGCTTTCTTT
few	TRBV30	14	TRBJ2-1	TRBD2	CAWSVSGGYNEQFF	TGTGCCTGGAGTGTAAGCGGGGGCTACAATGAGCAGTTCTTC
.	TRBV11-3	16	TRBJ2-1	TRBD1	CASSLSGQGIYNEQFF	TGTGCCAGCAGCTTATCGGGACAGGGGATATACAATGAGCAGTTCTTC
once	TRBV7-2	14	TRBJ1-4	TRBD1	CASSFQGGDEKLFF	TGTGCCAGCAGCTTCCAGGGGGGCGATGAAAAACTGTTTTTT
.	TRBV2	16	TRBJ2-6	TRBD2	CASSERAGAGANVLTF	TGTGCCAGCAGTGAGCGAGCGGGGGCTGGGGCCAACGTCCTGACTTTC
.	TRBV29-1	16	TRBJ1-1	.	CSAKGSRLTGNTEAFF	TGCAGCGCCAAAGGATCTAGATTGACGGGGAACACTGAAGCTTTCTTT
.	TRBV18	14	TRBJ2-5	TRBD2	CASSPGGGRETQYF	TGTGCCAGCTCCCCCGGGGGGGGCCGCGAGACCCAGTACTTC
few	TRBV6-5	16	TRBJ2-5	.	CASSYLAGAALETQYF	TGTGCCAGCAGTTACCTGGCGGGGGCCGCCTTGGAGACCCAGTACTTC